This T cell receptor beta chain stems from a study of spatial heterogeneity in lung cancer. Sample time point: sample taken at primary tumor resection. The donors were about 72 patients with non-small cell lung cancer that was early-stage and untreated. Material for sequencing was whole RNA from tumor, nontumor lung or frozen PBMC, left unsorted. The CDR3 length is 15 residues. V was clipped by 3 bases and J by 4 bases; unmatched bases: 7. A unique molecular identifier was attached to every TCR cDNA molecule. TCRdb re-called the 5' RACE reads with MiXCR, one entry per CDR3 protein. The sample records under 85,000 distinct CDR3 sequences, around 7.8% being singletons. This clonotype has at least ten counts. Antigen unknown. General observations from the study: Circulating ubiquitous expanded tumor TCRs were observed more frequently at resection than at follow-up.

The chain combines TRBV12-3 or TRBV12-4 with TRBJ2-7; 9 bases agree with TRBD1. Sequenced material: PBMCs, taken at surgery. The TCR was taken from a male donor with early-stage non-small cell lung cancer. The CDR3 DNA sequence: TGTGCCAGCAGTTTGGGACAGGGACGTTTTTACGAGCAGTACTTC. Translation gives CASSLGQGRFYEQYF.